This T cell receptor beta chain was sequenced for a study of tumor-infiltrating lymphocytes in primary liver carcinoma. The wider study: Surgical resection was used to treat these primary liver carcinoma patients. Patients included men and women of 30 to 69 years.

RNA isolated from unsorted whole blood supplied the blood RNA, with germline DNA also extracted. Chronic HBV infection, untreated so far, was present in the patients. A sample of roughly 4 milliliters of peripheral blood was taken before surgery. This clonotype came up once. This sequence may be a read error, since a much larger clone differs from it by one base. CDR1 and CDR2 (germline): MDHEN, SYDVKM. This CDR3 contains 14 residues. A constant-region primer primed TCR beta cDNA synthesis from roughly 510 ng of total RNA. Each TCR beta library was derived from three nested multiplex PCR rounds that employed slightly modified ARM-PCR. Each of the first two PCR rounds ran 9 to 11 cycles with TRBV1-TRBV30 forward and C-beta reverse primers. TCRdb reprocessed the multiplex PCR reads with MiXCR, giving one entry per CDR3 protein. The data hold some 200,000 distinct CDR3 sequences, with approximately 65% observed a single time.

Sequenced: peripheral blood. This rearrangement joins TRBV28 to TRBJ2-7; weak D call: TRBD2 (5 bases). The clonotype was recovered from an older woman with primary liver carcinoma and hepatitis B virus infection. CDR3 nucleotides: TGTGCCAGCAGTCAAGGAGACCGACTATACGAGCGGTACTTC. Protein product: CASSQGDRLYERYF.